What follows is one TCR beta chain and its context. The antigen is unknown. These data come from a study of tissue T cells after allogeneic stem cell transplantation. Study-level points and caveats: Only a limited share of tissue TCRs appeared in blood or spleen. Anatomically similar tissues had similar TCR repertoires within each patient. Shared clones across patients were few; motif clustering revealed tissue-specific shared signatures.

Clones were read by immunoSEQ multiplex PCR, and TCRdb kept only the in-frame ones, dropping some. This table holds 9,400 or so clones, approximately 64% found once. The germline CDR1 and CDR2 sequences are SGHTA and FQGNSA. The length of the CDR3 is 16 residues. V was shortened by 2 bases and J by 0 bases, with 13 bases between the two germline ends. The chain employs TRBV7-2 and TRBJ1-2; D gene uncertain. The sample here was tissue from the ileum, taken at autopsy. The clonotype originates from a woman between 18 and 50 years old with breast cancer. Written as DNA, the CDR3 is TGTGCCAGCAGCTTATCTCGGCAGACTTCTAACTATGGCTACACCTTC. It translates to CASSLSRQTSNYGYTF.